This is a list of T cell receptor beta chains from one sample in a study of CD8 T cells in ankylosing spondylitis. TCRdb re-analysed the 5' RACE reads in MiXCR, keeping a single row per CDR3 protein. Among around 540,000 distinct CDR3 sequences listed, about an eighth were seen once. The source material was blood, either unsorted or a sorted T cell fraction (not recorded which). The source of these receptors is a male donor with ankylosing spondylitis. Each CDR3 is given with its conserved first and last residue.

v_call	j_call	cdr3_aa
TRBV20-1	TRBJ2-1	CSAIPGFNEQFF
TRBV6-5	TRBJ2-6	CASSHRGPGANVLTF
TRBV20-1	TRBJ2-1	CSASRGTGPRNEQFF
TRBV10-3	TRBJ2-1	CAISEIQRLAGQYNEQFF
TRBV12-5	TRBJ1-5	CASGLTRGQGARGVNQPQHF
TRBV6-5	TRBJ2-5	CASSYSTGGHETQYF
TRBV10-3	TRBJ2-3	CAIRNGAIRTTDTQYF
TRBV27	TRBJ2-3	CASSSNRDRGTDTQYF
TRBV7-9	TRBJ2-1	CATGTGGPRANEQFF
TRBV29-1	TRBJ2-7	CSGGTSGNPYEQYF
TRBV20-1	TRBJ2-1	CSARYAGGYNEQFF
TRBV5-6	TRBJ2-1	CASSLSWAPSGSLVDEQFF
TRBV11-1	TRBJ1-2	CASSLEREDYGYTF
TRBV5-6	TRBJ2-2	CASSKDRSTNTGELFF
TRBV29-1	TRBJ1-2	CSASGGWYGYTF
TRBV5-1	TRBJ2-3	CASSQTDPSTDTQYF
TRBV11-3	TRBJ1-6	CASSRDRDNSPLHF
TRBV7-9	TRBJ2-1	CASSTDREDSYNEQFF
TRBV12-3/TRBV12-4	TRBJ2-1	CASSLVKGLAEFF
TRBV20-1	TRBJ2-1	CSARERGGTYNEQFF
TRBV5-4	TRBJ2-3	CASSLDPTRGRTDTQYF
TRBV28	TRBJ2-1	CASSLRTGLSYNEQFF
TRBV5-5	TRBJ2-4	CASSLGQGVPWYF
TRBV6-1	TRBJ1-5	CASSGYDRGGGNQPQHF
TRBV5-1	TRBJ2-2	CASSVRVRDTGELFF
TRBV12-3/TRBV12-4	TRBJ1-1	CASSLLQEDNTEAFF
TRBV5-1	TRBJ2-2	CASSLPGPSGELFF
TRBV29-1	TRBJ2-7	CSVLRDRGTYEQYF
TRBV5-6	TRBJ2-6	CASSPMSGANVLTF
TRBV10-3	TRBJ2-5	CAIRTGTGEETQYF
TRBV29-1	TRBJ1-1	CSVERTQRPEAFF
TRBV27	TRBJ2-5	CASGLGETQYF
TRBV30	TRBJ2-1	CAWSVAGGRREQFF
TRBV5-1	TRBJ2-2	CASSWASGSGELFF
TRBV5-6	TRBJ2-1	CASSFGVADSNEQFF
TRBV11-2	TRBJ2-1	CASSVQGLAGNEQFF
TRBV7-2	TRBJ2-7	CASSSSSGTGSEQYF
TRBV20-1	TRBJ2-3	CSARDPLSGGGTDTQYF
TRBV20-1	TRBJ2-7	CSARAGGFPYEQYF
TRBV6-1	TRBJ1-5	CASSEGQGKFNQPQHF